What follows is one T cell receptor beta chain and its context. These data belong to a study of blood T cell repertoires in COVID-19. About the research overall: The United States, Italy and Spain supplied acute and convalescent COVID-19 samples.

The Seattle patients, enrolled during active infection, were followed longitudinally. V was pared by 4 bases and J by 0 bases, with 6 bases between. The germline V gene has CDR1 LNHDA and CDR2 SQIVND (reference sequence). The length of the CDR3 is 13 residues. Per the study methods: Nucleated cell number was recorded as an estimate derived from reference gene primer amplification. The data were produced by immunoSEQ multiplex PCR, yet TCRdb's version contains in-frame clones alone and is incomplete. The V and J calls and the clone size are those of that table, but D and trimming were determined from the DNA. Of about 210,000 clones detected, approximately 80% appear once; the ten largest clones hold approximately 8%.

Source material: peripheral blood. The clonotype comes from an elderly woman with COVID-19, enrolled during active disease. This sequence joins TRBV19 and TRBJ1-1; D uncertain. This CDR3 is CASSTQMNTEAFF. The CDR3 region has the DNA TGTGCCAGTAGTACTCAGATGAACACTGAAGCTTTCTTT.